The entry that follows covers one T cell receptor beta chain sequence. The target antigen is unknown. A J-beta primer mix and a sample-barcoded 5' primer were used in a second PCR of roughly 7 to 12 cycles. TCRdb processed the 5' RACE reads anew with MiXCR; each CDR3 protein has one entry. Of approximately 600,000 distinct CDR3 sequences detected, about 54% appear once; the ten largest clones hold roughly 34%. Donors were systemically healthy Caucasian individuals from Russia aged roughly 6 to 100 years. The data were obtained in a study of blood T cells in healthy people across ages. Study summary: Per every two T cells, about one barcoded beta molecule was captured by template switching.

Study-level findings and limits: With unsorted PBMCs, a conclusive comparison of naive versus antigen-experienced cells was not possible.

CDR3 size: 11 residues. CDR1 DFQATT and CDR2 SNEGSKA come from the germline V gene (reference sequence). V shed 7 bases and J shed 1 base, with 7 bases lying between them. The V call is TRBV20-1, the J call TRBJ1-1, with D unresolved. Sequenced material: blood. The receptor was isolated from a man between 60 and 70 years old in good health. The CDR3 spells CSGGWNTEAFF. The CDR3 bases are TGCAGTGGTGGGTGGAACACTGAAGCTTTCTTT.